This record looks at one T cell receptor (beta chain) sequence and its context. Its antigen is still unknown. This record comes from a study of CD8+ T cells in alopecia areata. Study results and caveats: Relative to normal scalp, lesional scalp, especially alopecia totalis/universalis, showed higher clonality. Among the top 100, expanded CD8+ clones, as well as scalp clonality, were significantly decreased by tofacitinib.

After isolation, RNA underwent reverse transcription to generate cDNA as the sequencing template. This table comes from immunoSEQ multiplex PCR, and its TCRdb copy is limited to in-frame clones, with some not included. In the table there are fewer than 100,000 clones, around 70% of which are singletons. CDR3 length equals 14 residues. The V segment lost 2 bases and the J segment 4 bases; nucleotides outside the gene matches: 5. The germline gives CDR1 GTSNPN, CDR2 SVGIG (reference sequence). Described treatment: oral pan-JAK inhibitor, 5-10 mg twice daily. It was from PBMCs that CD4+ and CD8+ T cells were sorted.

Sample: CD8+ T cells sorted from blood, taken at week 44, from a patient treated with tofacitinib. The chain couples TRBV30 to TRBJ2-1; 7 nucleotides align to TRBD1. This TCR was recovered from a human donor with alopecia areata. Written as DNA, the CDR3 is TGTGCCTGGAGTCTCGGGACAGCTTACAATGAGCAGTTCTTC. Translating gives CAWSLGTAYNEQFF. The full variable domain, in which reference TRBV30 and TRBJ2-1 provide the parts outside the CDR3, is SQTIHQWPATLVQPVGSPLSLECTVEGTSNPNLYWYRQAAGRGLQLLFYSVGIGQISSEVPQNLSASRPQDRQFILSSKKLLLSDSGFYLCAWSLGTAYNEQFFGPGTRLTVL.